The 7 T cell receptor beta chains given below trace back to one sample, sequenced in a study of blood T cells in healthy people across ages. Through a sample-barcoded 5' primer and a J-beta primer mix, a second PCR was run for roughly 6 to 11 cycles. Via MiXCR, TCRdb re-called the 5' RACE reads, giving one row per CDR3 protein. Seen here are roughly 730,000 distinct CDR3 sequences, roughly three fifths observed once, and the top ten hold roughly 25%. Sequencing input: blood. Receptors originate from a man aged 35 to 55 in good health.

In its sample, this clonotype was seen a few times. The chain couples TRBV3-1 to TRBJ2-1; no clear D. The length of the CDR3 is 15 residues. V lost 0 bases and J 3 bases, leaving 9 bases between the germline ends. Per the germline V gene, CDR1 is LGHDT and CDR2 is YNNKEL (reference sequence). The CDR3: CASSQEGQYYNEQFF. The CDR3 DNA reads as TGTGCCAGCAGCCAAGAGGGCCAATACTACAATGAGCAGTTCTTC.

The V gene is TRBV6-6, the J gene TRBJ2-1; 7 nucleotides agree with TRBD2. This CDR3 is built from 13 residues. Trimming cost V 4 bases and J 12 bases; bases outside gene matches: 9. Germline CDR1 is MNHNY and CDR2 is SVGAGI (reference sequence). The CDR3 bases are TGTGCCAGCAGTTTAGTGGGCGGGAGTGGGCAGTTCTTC. Translated, it gives CASSLVGGSGQFF.

This clonotype was seen only once. The chain has TRBV7-3 and TRBJ1-1, with D perhaps matching TRBD1 (5 bases). Germline assignment: CDR1 SGHTA and CDR2 FQGTGA. V dropped 2 bases and J dropped 7 bases, with 14 bases sitting between them. There are 14 residues in the CDR3. In DNA, the CDR3 is TGTGCCAGCAGCTTAGTGCCCAGGGCAAATGAAGCTTTCTTT. This sequence encodes CASSLVPRANEAFF.

The gene calls are TRBV7-2 and TRBJ2-5, with 9 bases fitting TRBD1. V gave up 5 bases and J gave up 1 base; unmatched junction bases: 8. CDR3 length equals 16 residues. Germline values: CDR1 SGHTA, CDR2 FQGNSA. The CDR3 nucleotides are TGTGCCAGCAGCGACCGGGACAGGGTCGTCCAAGAGACCCAGTACTTC. It is translated as CASSDRDRVVQETQYF.

The genes are TRBV7-9 and TRBJ1-6; TRBD1 might be the D (5 bases). Germline V gene lookup returns CDR1 SEHNR and CDR2 FQNEAQ (reference sequence). V was pared by 0 bases and J by 7 bases, with 13 bases between. The CDR3 extends over 16 amino acids. The CDR3 DNA follows: TGTGCCAGCAGCTTAGCAGTGGCAGGGCCGAATTCACCCCTCCACTTT. Translation: CASSLAVAGPNSPLHF. Full variable domain (outside the CDR3, taken from reference TRBV7-9 and TRBJ1-6): DTGVSQNPRHKITKRGQNVTFRCDPISEHNRLYWYRQTLGQGPEFLTYFQNEAQLEKSRLLSDRFSAERPKGSFSTLEIQRTEQGDSAMYLCASSLAVAGPNSPLHFGNGTRLTVT.

V gene TRBV28 combines with J gene TRBJ2-7; TRBD1 agrees at 11 bases. The ends lost 6 bases at V and 2 bases at J; junction bases unmatched: 6. Per the germline V gene, CDR1 is MDHEN and CDR2 is SYDVKM. The CDR3 is made up of 15 amino acids. CDR3 amino acids: CASRFGQGATYEQYF. CDR3 DNA sequence: TGTGCCAGCAGATTCGGACAGGGGGCCACCTACGAGCAGTACTTC.

This clonotype came up a few times. The chain joins TRBV10-3 to TRBJ2-3, with D hard to call. The germline V gene has CDR1 ENHRY and CDR2 SYGVKD. Trimming cost V 6 bases and J 6 bases, with 7 bases left between them. The CDR3 is 11 amino acids. The CDR3 region is CAISVSDTQYF. The CDR3 coding sequence is TGTGCCATCAGCGTGTCGGATACGCAGTATTTT.